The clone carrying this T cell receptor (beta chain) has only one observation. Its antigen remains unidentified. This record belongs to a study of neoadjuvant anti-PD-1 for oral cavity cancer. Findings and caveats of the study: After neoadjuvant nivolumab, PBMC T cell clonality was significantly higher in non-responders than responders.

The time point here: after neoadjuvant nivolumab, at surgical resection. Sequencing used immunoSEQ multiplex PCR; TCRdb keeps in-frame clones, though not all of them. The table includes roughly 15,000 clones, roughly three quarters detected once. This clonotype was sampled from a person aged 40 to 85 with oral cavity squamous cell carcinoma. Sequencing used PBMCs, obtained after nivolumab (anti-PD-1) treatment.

The DNA of the CDR3 is TGCGCCAGCAGCTCCCCGGGCCTTAAGTACGAGCAGTACTTC. The encoded protein is CASSSPGLKYEQYF. The rearrangement uses TRBV5-1 and TRBJ2-7, with D uncertain. The CDR3 contains 14 residues. CDR1 and CDR2 from the germline V gene are SGHRS and YFSETQ. Trimming cost V 3 bases and J 4 bases, with 14 bases left between them. Full variable domain (rest looked up from reference TRBV5-1 and TRBJ2-7): KAGVTQTPRYLIKTRGQQVTLSCSPISGHRSVSWYQQTPGQGLQFLFEYFSETQRNKGNFPGRFSGRQFSNSRSEMNVSTLELGDSALYLCASSSPGLKYEQYFGPGTRLTVT.